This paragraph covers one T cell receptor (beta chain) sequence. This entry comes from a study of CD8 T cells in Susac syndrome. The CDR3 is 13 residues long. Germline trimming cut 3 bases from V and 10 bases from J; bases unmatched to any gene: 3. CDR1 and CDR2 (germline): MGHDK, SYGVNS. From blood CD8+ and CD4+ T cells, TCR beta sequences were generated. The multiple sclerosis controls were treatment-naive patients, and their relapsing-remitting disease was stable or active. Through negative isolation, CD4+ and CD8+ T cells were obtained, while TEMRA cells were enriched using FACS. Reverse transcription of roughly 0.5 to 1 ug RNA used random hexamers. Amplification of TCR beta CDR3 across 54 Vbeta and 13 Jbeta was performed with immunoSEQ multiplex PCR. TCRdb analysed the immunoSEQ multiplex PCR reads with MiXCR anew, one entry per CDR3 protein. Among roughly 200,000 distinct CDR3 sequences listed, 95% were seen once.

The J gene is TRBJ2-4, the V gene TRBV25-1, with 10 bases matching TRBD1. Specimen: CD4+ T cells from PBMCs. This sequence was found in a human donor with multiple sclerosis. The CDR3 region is CASSDKGQGIQYF. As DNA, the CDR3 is TGTGCCAGCAGTGATAAGGGACAGGGGATTCAGTACTTC.